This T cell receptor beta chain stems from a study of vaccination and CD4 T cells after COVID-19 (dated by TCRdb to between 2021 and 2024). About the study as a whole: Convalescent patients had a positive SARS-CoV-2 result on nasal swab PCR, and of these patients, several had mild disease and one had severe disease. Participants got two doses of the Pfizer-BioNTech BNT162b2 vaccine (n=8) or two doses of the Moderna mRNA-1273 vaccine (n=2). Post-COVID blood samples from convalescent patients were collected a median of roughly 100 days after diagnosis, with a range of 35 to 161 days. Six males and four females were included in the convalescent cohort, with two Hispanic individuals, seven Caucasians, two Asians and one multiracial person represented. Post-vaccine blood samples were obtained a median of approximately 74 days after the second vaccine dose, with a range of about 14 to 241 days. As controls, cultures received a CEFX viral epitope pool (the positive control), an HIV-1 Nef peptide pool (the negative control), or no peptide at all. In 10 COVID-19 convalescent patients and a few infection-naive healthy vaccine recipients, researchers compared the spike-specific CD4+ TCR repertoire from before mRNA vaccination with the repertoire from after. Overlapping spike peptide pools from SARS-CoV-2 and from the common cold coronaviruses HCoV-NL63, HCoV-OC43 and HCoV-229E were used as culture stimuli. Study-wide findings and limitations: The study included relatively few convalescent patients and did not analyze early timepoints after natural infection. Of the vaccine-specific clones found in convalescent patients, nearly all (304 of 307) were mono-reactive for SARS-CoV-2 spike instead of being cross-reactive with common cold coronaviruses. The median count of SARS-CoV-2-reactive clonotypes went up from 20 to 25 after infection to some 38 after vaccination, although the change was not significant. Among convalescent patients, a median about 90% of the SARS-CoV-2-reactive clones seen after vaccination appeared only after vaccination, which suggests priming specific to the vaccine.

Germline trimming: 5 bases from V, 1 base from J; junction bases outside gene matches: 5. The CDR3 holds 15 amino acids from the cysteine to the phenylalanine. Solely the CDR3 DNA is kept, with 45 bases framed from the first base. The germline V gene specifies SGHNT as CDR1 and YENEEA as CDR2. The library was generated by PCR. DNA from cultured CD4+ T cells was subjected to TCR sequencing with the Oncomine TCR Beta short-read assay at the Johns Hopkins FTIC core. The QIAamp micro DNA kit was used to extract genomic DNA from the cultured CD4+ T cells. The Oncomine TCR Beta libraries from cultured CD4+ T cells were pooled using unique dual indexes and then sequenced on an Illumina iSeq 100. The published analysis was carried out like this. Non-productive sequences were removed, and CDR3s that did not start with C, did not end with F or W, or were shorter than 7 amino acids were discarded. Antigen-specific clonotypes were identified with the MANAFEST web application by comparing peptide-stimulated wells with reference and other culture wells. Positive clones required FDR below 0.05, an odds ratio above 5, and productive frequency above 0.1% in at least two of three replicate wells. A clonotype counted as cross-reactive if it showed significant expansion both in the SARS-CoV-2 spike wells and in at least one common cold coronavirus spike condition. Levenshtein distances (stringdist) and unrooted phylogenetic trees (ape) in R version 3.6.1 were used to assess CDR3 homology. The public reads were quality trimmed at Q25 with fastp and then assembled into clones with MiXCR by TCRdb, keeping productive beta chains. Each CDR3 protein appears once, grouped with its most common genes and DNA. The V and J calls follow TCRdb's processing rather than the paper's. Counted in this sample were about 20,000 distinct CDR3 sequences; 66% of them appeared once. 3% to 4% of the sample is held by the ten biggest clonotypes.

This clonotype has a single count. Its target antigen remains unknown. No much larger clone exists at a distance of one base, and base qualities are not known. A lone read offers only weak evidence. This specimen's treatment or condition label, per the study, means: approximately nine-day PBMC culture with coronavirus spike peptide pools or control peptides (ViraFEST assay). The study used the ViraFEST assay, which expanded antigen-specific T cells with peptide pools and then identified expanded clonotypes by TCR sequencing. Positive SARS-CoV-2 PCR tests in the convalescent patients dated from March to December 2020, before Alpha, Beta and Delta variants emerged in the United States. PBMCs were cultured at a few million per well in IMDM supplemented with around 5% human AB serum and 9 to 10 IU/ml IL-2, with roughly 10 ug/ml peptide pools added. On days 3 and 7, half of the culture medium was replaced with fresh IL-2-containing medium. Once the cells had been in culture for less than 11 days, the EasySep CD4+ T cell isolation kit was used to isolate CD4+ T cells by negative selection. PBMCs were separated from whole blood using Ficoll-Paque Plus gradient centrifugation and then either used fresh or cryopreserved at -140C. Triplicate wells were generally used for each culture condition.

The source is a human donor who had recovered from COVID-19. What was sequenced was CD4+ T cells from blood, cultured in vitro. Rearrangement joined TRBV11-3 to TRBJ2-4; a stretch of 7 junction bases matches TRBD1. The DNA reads TGTGCCAGCAGCATCACAGGGGTGGCCAAAAACATTCAGTACTTC. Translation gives CASSITGVAKNIQYF.